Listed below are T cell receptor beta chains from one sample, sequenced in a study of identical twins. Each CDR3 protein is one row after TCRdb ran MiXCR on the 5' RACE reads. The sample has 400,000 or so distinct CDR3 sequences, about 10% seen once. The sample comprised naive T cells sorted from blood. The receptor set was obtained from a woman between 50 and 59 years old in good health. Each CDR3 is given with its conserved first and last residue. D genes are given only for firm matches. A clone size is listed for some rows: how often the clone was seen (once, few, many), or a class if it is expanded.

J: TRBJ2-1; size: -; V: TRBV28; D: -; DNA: TGTGCCAGCAGCCCCTCTCGTTACAATGAGCAGTTCTTC; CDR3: CASSPSRYNEQFF
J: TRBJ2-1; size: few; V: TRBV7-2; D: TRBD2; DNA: TGTGCCAGCAGCTTACAGTCTAGCGGGATTGGGCCGGCACTGGAGTTTTACTCTTACAATGAGCAGTTCTTC; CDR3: CASSLQSSGIGPALEFYSYNEQFF
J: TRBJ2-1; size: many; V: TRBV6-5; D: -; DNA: TGTGCCAGTCTTAGGGGAAATGAGCAGTTCTTC; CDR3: CASLRGNEQFF
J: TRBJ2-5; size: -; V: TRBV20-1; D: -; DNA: TGCAGTGCTAGACCGGCGTGGGTGGAGACCCAGTACTTC; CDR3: CSARPAWVETQYF
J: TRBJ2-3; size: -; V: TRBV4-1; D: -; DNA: TGCGCCAGCAGCCAAGAGCCATCTAGCACAGATACGCAGTATTTT; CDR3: CASSQEPSSTDTQYF
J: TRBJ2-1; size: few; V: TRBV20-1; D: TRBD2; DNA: TGCAGTGCTCCCTCCGGGACTAGCGCCCACAATGAGCAGTTCTTC; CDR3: CSAPSGTSAHNEQFF
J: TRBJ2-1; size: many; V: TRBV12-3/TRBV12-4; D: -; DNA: TGTGCCAGCAGTTATTCTTTTAACGGGCCGAATGAGCAGTTCTTC; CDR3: CASSYSFNGPNEQFF
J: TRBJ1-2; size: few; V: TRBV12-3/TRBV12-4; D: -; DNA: TGTGCCAGCAGTTTGGGGACTACCAAGTATGGCTACACCTTC; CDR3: CASSLGTTKYGYTF
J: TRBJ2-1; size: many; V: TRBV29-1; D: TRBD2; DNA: TGCAGCGGGAGACTAGCGGGAGTCCCCTACAATGAGCAGTTCTTC; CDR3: CSGRLAGVPYNEQFF
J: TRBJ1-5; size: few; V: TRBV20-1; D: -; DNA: TGCAATGCTAGGGGGAGGGGCTCGAATCAGCCCCAGCATTTT; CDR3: CNARGRGSNQPQHF
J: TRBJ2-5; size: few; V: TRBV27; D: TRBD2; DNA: TGTGCCAGCAGGGGACTAGCGGGAGGGCCACAAGAGACCCAGTACTTC; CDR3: CASRGLAGGPQETQYF
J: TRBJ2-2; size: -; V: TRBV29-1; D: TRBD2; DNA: TGCAGCGCCGGGGAGGGAACCGGGGAGCTGTTTTTT; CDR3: CSAGEGTGELFF
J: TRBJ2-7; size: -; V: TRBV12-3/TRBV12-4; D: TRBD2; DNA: TGTGCCAGCAGACCCGGACTAGCGGGCTCCTACGAGCAGTACTTC; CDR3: CASRPGLAGSYEQYF
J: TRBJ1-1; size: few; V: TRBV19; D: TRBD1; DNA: TGTGCCAGTAGCGAGGGGGCGGGGAACACTGAAGCTTTCTTT; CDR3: CASSEGAGNTEAFF
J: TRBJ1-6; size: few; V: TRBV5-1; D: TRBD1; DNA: TGCGCCAGCAGCCTCACACAGGGGTGGACGAATTCACCCCTCCACTTT; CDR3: CASSLTQGWTNSPLHF
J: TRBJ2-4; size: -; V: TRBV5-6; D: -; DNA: TGTGCCAGCAGTACATTCGGGAGTTACAAAAACATTCAGTACTTC; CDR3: CASSTFGSYKNIQYF
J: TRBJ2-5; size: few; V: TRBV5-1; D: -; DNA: TGCGCCAGCAGCCAGGGACCCGTGGGGGAGACCCAGTACTTC; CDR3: CASSQGPVGETQYF
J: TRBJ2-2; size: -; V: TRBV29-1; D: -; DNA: TGCAGCGTTGATAGCCGAAACACCGGGGAGCTGTTTTTT; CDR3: CSVDSRNTGELFF
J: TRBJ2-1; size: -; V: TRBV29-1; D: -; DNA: TGCAGCGTTGGCCGAGGGCGCGTCTACAATGAGCAGTTCTTC; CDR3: CSVGRGRVYNEQFF
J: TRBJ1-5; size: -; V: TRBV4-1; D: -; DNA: TGCGCCAGCAGCCAAGACCCCAGGGGCAGCAATCAGCCCCAGCATTTT; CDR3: CASSQDPRGSNQPQHF
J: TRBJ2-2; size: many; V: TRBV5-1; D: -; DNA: TGCGCCAGCAGCCTCGACATTACTGTCACCGGGGAGCTGTTTTTT; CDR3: CASSLDITVTGELFF
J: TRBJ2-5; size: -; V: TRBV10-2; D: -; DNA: TGCGCCAGCAGTGAACTAGGGCTACTAGAGACCCAGTACTTC; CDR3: CASSELGLLETQYF
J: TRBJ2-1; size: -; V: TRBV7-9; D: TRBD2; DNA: TGTGCCAGCAGCTCCCTGGGCGGGAGTTCAGGCAATGAGCAGTTCTTC; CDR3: CASSSLGGSSGNEQFF
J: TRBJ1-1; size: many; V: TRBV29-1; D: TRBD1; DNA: TGCAGCGCCATCACCCCGGGACAGGGGGCAGATGCTTTCTTT; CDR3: CSAITPGQGADAFF
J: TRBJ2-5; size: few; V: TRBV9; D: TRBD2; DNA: TGTGCCAGCAGCGTAGGACTAGCTCAAGAGACCCAGTACTTC; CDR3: CASSVGLAQETQYF
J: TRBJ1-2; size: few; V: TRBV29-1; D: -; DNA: TGCAGCGTTGTGCGCTGGGATTCTAACTATGGCTACACCTTC; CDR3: CSVVRWDSNYGYTF
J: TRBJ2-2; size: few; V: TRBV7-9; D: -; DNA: TGTGCCAGCAGCCTATACTTGGCCGGGGAGCTGTTTTTT; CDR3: CASSLYLAGELFF
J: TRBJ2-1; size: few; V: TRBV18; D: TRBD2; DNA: TGTGCCAGCTCACCAGGGACTAGCGGGAAAAATGAGCAGTTCTTC; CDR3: CASSPGTSGKNEQFF
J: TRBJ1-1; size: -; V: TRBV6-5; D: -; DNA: TGTGCCAGCAGTGAACTGGGTGCGGTGGGCACTGAAGCTTTCTTT; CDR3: CASSELGAVGTEAFF
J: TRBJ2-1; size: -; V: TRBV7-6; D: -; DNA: TGTGCCAGCACCCCGTGGCAGCACGAGACCTACAATGAGCAGTTCTTC; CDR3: CASTPWQHETYNEQFF
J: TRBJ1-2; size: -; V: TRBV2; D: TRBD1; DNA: TGTGCCAGCAGTGACCAGACAGGGTCCGTTGTTGGCTACACCTTC; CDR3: CASSDQTGSVVGYTF
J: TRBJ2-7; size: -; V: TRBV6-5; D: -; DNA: TGTGCCAGCAGCCGTCGAGGCCAGACCTACGAGCAGTACTTC; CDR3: CASSRRGQTYEQYF
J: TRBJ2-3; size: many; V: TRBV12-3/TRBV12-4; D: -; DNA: TGTGCCAGCAAGAATACAGATACGCAGTATTTT; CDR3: CASKNTDTQYF
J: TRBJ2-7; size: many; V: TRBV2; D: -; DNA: TGTGCCAGCAGGCCAGGGTCCTACGAGCAGTACTTC; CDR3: CASRPGSYEQYF
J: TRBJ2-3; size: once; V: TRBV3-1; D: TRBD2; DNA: TGTGCCAGCAGCCCGCCTTACGGGAGGGGGACAGATACGCAGTATTTT; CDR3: CASSPPYGRGTDTQYF
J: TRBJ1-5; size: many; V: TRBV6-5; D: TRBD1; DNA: TGTGCCAGCAGTTACTCGACAGGGGGGCAGCCCCAGCATTTT; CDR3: CASSYSTGGQPQHF
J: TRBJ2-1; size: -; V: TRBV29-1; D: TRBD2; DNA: TGCAGCGTCGACACACTAGCGGGAACCAATGAGCAGTTCTTC; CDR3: CSVDTLAGTNEQFF
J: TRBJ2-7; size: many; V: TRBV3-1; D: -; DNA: TGTGCCAGCAGCCCCAGACAAGACTACGAGCAGTACTTC; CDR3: CASSPRQDYEQYF
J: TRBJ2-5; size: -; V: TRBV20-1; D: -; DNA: TGCAGTGCTACCCCCCGGGGAAGAGAGACCCAGTACTTC; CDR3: CSATPRGRETQYF
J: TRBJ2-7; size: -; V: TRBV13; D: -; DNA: TGTGCCAGCAGTAGCCGTGGGAGGCCCTACGAACAGTACTTC; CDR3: CASSSRGRPYEQYF
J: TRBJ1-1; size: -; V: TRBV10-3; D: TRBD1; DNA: TGTGCCATCAGTCCGGGACAGCAGGGGGGCACTGAAGCTTTCTTT; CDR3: CAISPGQQGGTEAFF
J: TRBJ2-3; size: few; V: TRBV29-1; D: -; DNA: TGCAGCGTTGAAGATCAAAGCGGGACGCAGTATTTT; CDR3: CSVEDQSGTQYF
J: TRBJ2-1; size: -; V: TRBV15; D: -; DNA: TGTGCCACCAGCAGAGAGTACAATGAGCAGTTCTTC; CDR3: CATSREYNEQFF
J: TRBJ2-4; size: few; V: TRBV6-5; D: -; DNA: TGTGCCAGCAGTTACTCCCGGGACTGGAGTAACAAAAACATTCAGTACTTC; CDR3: CASSYSRDWSNKNIQYF
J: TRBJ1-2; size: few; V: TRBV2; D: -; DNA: TGTGCCAGCCGTCCACAGAAAAACTATGGCTACACCTTC; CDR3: CASRPQKNYGYTF
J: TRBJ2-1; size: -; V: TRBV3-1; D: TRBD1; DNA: TGTGCCAGCAGCCAGACTGGTGGACAGGGAATCGGCAATGAGCAGTTCTTC; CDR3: CASSQTGGQGIGNEQFF
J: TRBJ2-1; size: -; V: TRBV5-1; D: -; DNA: TGCGCCAGCAGCGGAGGCTACCCCGGGACGGGGCAGTTCTTC; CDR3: CASSGGYPGTGQFF
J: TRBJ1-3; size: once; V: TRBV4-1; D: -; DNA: TGCGCCAGCAGCCAACAGCTCCTCTCTGGAAACACCATATATTTT; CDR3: CASSQQLLSGNTIYF
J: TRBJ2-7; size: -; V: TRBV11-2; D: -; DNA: TGTGCCAGCAGCTCGTCCGCAGGGGTTCCATCCTACGAGCAGTACTTC; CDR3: CASSSSAGVPSYEQYF
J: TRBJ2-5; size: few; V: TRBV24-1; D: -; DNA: TGTGCCACCAGTGAATTCAGGGGTCCCCAAGAGACCCAGTACTTC; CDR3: CATSEFRGPQETQYF
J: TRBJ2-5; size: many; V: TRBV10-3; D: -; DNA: TGTGCCATCAGTGATCCCCTATCTGAGACCCAGTACTTC; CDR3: CAISDPLSETQYF
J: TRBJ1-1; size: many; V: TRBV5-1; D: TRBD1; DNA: TGCGCCAGCAGCGGGACAGGGGTGAACACTGAAGCTTTCTTT; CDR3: CASSGTGVNTEAFF
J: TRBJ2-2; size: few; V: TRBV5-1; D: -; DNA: TGCGCCAGCAGGGCGGCTAGCGTAAACACCGGGGAGCTGTTTTTT; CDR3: CASRAASVNTGELFF
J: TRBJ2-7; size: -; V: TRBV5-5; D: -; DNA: TGTGCCAGCAGCTTGTATTGGGCGGAAAAGCAGTACTTC; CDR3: CASSLYWAEKQYF
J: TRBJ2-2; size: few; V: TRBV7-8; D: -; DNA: TGTGCCAGCAGCCCGTTCTTTGGGGGCACCGGGGAGCTGTTTTTT; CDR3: CASSPFFGGTGELFF